This TCR beta chain was identified in a study of CD8+CD57+ T cells in acquired aplastic anemia. At the level of the study: Reads per healthy sample averaged around 10 million (CD4+) and some 11 million (CD8+).

The CDR3 extends over 12 amino acids. V lost 5 bases and J lost 6, with 9 bases in between. Germline V gene lookup returns CDR1 LNHNV and CDR2 YYDKDF (reference sequence). This clonotype was observed at least ten times. Genomic DNA constituted the template upon which TCR beta VDJ and CDR3 profiling was performed. TCRdb fed the reads into MiXCR, producing one record per CDR3 protein. Of 200,000 to 250,000 distinct CDR3 sequences in the sample, roughly 35% are singletons; the top ten hold more than 0.95%. The source is a human donor in good health, serving as a control. Specimen: sorted CD4+, CD8+, or CD8+CD57+ T cells (not recorded which) from PBMCs. The gene calls are TRBV15 and TRBJ2-3; D is possibly TRBD2 (5 bases). The CDR3 is CATSPRGDTQYF. Written as DNA, the CDR3 is TGTGCCACCAGCCCCCGCGGGGATACGCAGTATTTT.